Presented here are 10 T cell receptor beta chains from one specimen sequenced in a study of human T cells and chemical hapten exposure. Time point in this sample: patch test 1, 2 weeks after DPC sensitization. Treatment here: therapeutic diphenylcyclopropenone sensitization with weekly scalp DPC. TCRdb re-analysed the RACE reads in MiXCR, keeping a single row per CDR3 protein. The data show 180,000 or so distinct CDR3 sequences, with about a fifth seen just once and about 7% held by the top ten. This material consisted of whole blood, taken in connection with sensitization to the hapten diphenylcyclopropenone (DPC). The receptors here all came from a woman aged 50 to 60 with alopecia areata. Some clones in this sample may be carry-over from other donors' samples.

This clonotype appeared a few times. This sequence joins TRBV5-1 and TRBJ1-1, with TRBD1 matching over 9 bases. Per germline, CDR1 SGHRS and CDR2 YFSETQ. Trimming at V came to 4 bases and at J to 0 bases, leaving 7 bases not matched to a gene. The CDR3 has 16 residues. CDR3 coding DNA: TGCGCCAGCAGCCATACCGGGACAGGGATGAACACTGAAGCTTTCTTT. It yields the protein CASSHTGTGMNTEAFF.

The genes are TRBV6-1 and TRBJ1-5, with 7 bases lining up with TRBD1. The CDR3 loop spans 14 amino acids. J lost 0 bases, V lost 6 bases, and 2 bases had no gene match. The germline V gene has CDR1 MNHNS and CDR2 SASEGT. Here the CDR3 reads CASSRGYSNQPQHF. In nucleotides, the CDR3 is TGTGCCAGCAGCAGGGGGTATAGCAATCAGCCCCAGCATTTT.

This clonotype was seen a handful of times. The chain employs TRBV5-4 and TRBJ2-3; D is ambiguous. This CDR3 region has 13 residues. Trimming cost V 4 bases and J 2 bases, with 8 bases left between them. The germline gives CDR1 SGHNT, CDR2 YYREEE (reference sequence). In nucleotides, the CDR3 is TGTGCCAGCAGCGCCCAGGACACAGATACGCAGTATTTT. As protein: CASSAQDTDTQYF.

This chain connects TRBV10-3 to TRBJ1-6; weak D call: TRBD1 (6 bases). With 0 bases removed from V and 3 bases from J, the gap between germline ends came to 18 bases. Germline lookup yields CDR1 ENHRY and CDR2 SYGVKD. The CDR3 has 19 residues. The CDR3 reads CAISESRTRTGFYNSPLHF. In DNA, the CDR3 is TGTGCCATCAGTGAGTCGCGCACCAGAACAGGGTTCTATAATTCACCCCTCCACTTT.

The rearrangement joins TRBV6-5 to TRBJ1-2; 8 nucleotides agree with TRBD1. The CDR3 is 13 amino acids. Trimming at V came to 4 bases and at J to 6 bases, leaving 4 bases not matched to a gene. The germline gives CDR1 MNHEY, CDR2 SVGAGI. As DNA, the CDR3 is TGTGCCAGCAGTTCCCCGGGACAGGATGGCTACACCTTC. Its protein is CASSSPGQDGYTF.

The gene calls are TRBV5-1 and TRBJ2-3, with TRBD2 matching over 8 bases. The CDR3 is made up of 16 amino acids. Germline CDR1 is SGHRS and CDR2 is YFSETQ. J lost 2 bases, V lost 8 bases, and 13 bases had no gene match. CDR3 residues: CASTNLAGTPTDTQYF. CDR3 bases: TGCGCCAGTACAAACCTAGCGGGTACCCCCACAGATACGCAGTATTTT.

The chain combines TRBV29-1 with TRBJ1-1, with D perhaps TRBD1 (6 bases). Germline V gene sequence: CDR1 SQVTM, CDR2 ANQGSEA. The CDR3 sequence is 13 residues long. The V and J ends lost 4 bases and 4 bases respectively, with 13 bases between them. The CDR3, as DNA: TGCAGCGTTGGCCTACAGGGCTTCACTGAAGCTTTCTTT. Its protein product is CSVGLQGFTEAFF.

This clonotype was counted at least ten times. The chain couples TRBV3-1 to TRBJ2-3; no clear D gene. The CDR3 sequence is 15 residues long. The germline V gene encodes CDR1 LGHDT and CDR2 YNNKEL (reference sequence). V was clipped by 0 bases and J by 8 bases, with 15 bases between them. The CDR3 reads CASSQDLARAFTQYF. The CDR3 DNA follows: TGTGCCAGCAGCCAAGATCTGGCGCGAGCCTTTACGCAGTATTTT.

Ten or more counts support this clonotype. The V and J genes are TRBV7-9 and TRBJ1-5; D unresolved. V was cut by 1 base and J by 0 bases, with 4 bases left in between. Germline CDR1 and CDR2: SEHNR and FQNEAQ (reference sequence). CDR3 length: 14 amino acids. The CDR3 sequence: CASSLGDSNQPQHF. The CDR3 bases are TGTGCCAGCAGCTTAGGAGATAGCAATCAGCCCCAGCATTTT. Drawing the rest from reference TRBV7-9 and TRBJ1-5, the complete variable domain is DTGVSQNPRHKITKRGQNVTFRCDPISEHNRLYWYRQTLGQGPEFLTYFQNEAQLEKSRLLSDRFSAERPKGSFSTLEIQRTEQGDSAMYLCASSLGDSNQPQHFGDGTRLSIL.

The chain combines TRBV20-1 with TRBJ1-2; TRBD1 is a possible D gene (6 bases). V was cut by 6 bases and J by 4 bases, with 9 bases left in between. Germline V gives CDR1 DFQATT, CDR2 SNEGSKA (reference sequence). CDR3 length: 11 amino acids. CDR3 sequence reads: CSALDSYGYTF. CDR3 nucleotides: TGCAGTGCGTTGGACAGCTATGGCTACACCTTC.